The 8 T cell receptor beta chains presented below share a single source sample, sequenced in a study of shared clonotypes between healthy human individuals. Libraries were prepared by immunoSEQ multiplex PCR; TCRdb keeps only in-frame clonotypes and omits some of them. This sample has about 2 million clones; just under 95% occur once, and the top ten carry roughly 1%. Naive CD8 cells lacked CD45RO, underwent positive selection for CCR7 and left out terminally differentiated effector memory CD45RA+ cells. The sequencing input was naive CD8+ T cells sorted from blood. The receptor set was obtained from a man between 18 and 35 years old in good health.

The chain is built from TRBV5-1 and TRBJ2-1; tentative D call: TRBD2 (6 bases). Germline loops: CDR1 SGHRS, CDR2 YFSETQ. This CDR3 has 15 amino acids. The germline V and J ends were trimmed by 0 bases and 4 bases, with 11 bases remaining between them. In nucleotides, the CDR3 is TGCGCCAGCAGCTTGGCGGGGGTGATATACAATGAGCAGTTCTTC. Translation gives CASSLAGVIYNEQFF.

Note on this clone: This same CDR3 is encoded by further DNA sequences in the sample. The chain joins TRBV7-9 to TRBJ2-7; no reliable D call. The V gene's germline CDR1 is SEHNR and CDR2 FQNEAQ (reference sequence). This CDR3 contains 11 residues. With 5 bases removed from V and 4 bases from J, the gap between germline ends came to 6 bases. The CDR3 DNA follows: TGTGCCAGCAGCACCAGTTACGAGCAGTACTTC. Protein: CASSTSYEQYF.

V is TRBV4-1 and J is TRBJ2-6, with D uncertain. The ends were cut back, 3 bases at V and 0 bases at J, with 9 bases in the middle. This CDR3 has 16 residues. From germline, CDR1 is MGHRA and CDR2 YSYEKL. CDR3 protein: CASSQVFDSGANVLTF. CDR3 bases: TGCGCCAGCAGCCAGGTCTTCGACTCTGGGGCCAACGTCCTGACTTTC.

Points on this clone: The identical CDR3 is also encoded by other nucleotide sequences in the sample. The chain combines TRBV30 with TRBJ2-2; D gene ambiguous. V was cut by 0 bases and J by 10 bases, with 6 bases left in between. The CDR3 runs 11 residues. CDR1 and CDR2 (germline): GTSNPN, SVGIG (reference sequence). The CDR3 bases are TGTGCCTGGAGTGTTGGATTGGAGCTGTTTTTT. It codes for CAWSVGLELFF.

This rearrangement joins TRBV2 to TRBJ2-1; 9 bases agree with TRBD1. Germline-derived CDR1 and CDR2 are SNHLY and FYNNEI. This CDR3 region has 12 residues. Trimming removed 10 bases from V and 6 bases from J; junction bases left unmatched: 4. The CDR3 spells CAIPGQGNEQFF. Here the CDR3 DNA reads TGTGCCATACCGGGACAGGGCAATGAGCAGTTCTTC.

For this clone: The junction shows a germline mismatch at one end, possibly a read error. The identical CDR3 is also encoded by other nucleotide sequences in the sample. The chain has TRBV6-1 and TRBJ1-5; TRBD1 matches 7 bases. The CDR3 is made up of 15 amino acids. Germline V lookup: CDR1 MNHNS, CDR2 SASEGT. The CDR3 coding sequence is TGTGCCAGCAGCGAAGGGACAGCTAGCAATCAGCCCCAGCATTTT. This encodes CASSEGTASNQPQHF.

This chain's CDR3 is CASSTGTGKFF. In DNA, the CDR3 is TGTGCCAGCAGCACCGGGACAGGGAAGTTCTTC. The genes are TRBV6-5 and TRBJ2-1; 9 nucleotides align to TRBD1. Per germline, CDR1 MNHEY and CDR2 SVGAGI. The V and J ends lost 6 bases and 14 bases, in that order; junction bases with no gene match: 5. This CDR3 has 11 residues.

The genes are TRBV9 and TRBJ2-3, with D possibly matching TRBD1 (7 bases). This CDR3 comprises 16 residues. From germline, CDR1 is SGDLS and CDR2 YYNGEE. Trimming left V 1 base short and J 4 bases short, with 16 bases between. The CDR3 region has the DNA TGTGCCAGCAGCGTAAGGAAGGGGGCGGGATCAGATACGCAGTATTTT. Protein sequence: CASSVRKGAGSDTQYF.